A selection of T cell receptor beta chains follows, all from one sample in a study of blood T cell repertoires in COVID-19. TCRdb keeps only in-frame clones here, not all; method: immunoSEQ multiplex PCR. The profile shows some 80,000 clones, 85% to 90% of them singletons. Sequenced material: peripheral blood. Every receptor here comes from a man older than 75 with active or convalescent COVID-19. CDR3s include the opening cysteine and the closing phenylalanine or tryptophan. A D gene is named only where the DNA matches it firmly. Size tells how often a clone was seen (once, few, many) or the class of an expanded clone, and some rows leave it out.

size,D,V,J,DNA,CDR3
NA,NA,TRBV27,TRBJ2-2,TGTGCCAGCAGGCGGAGGGCCCCCGACACCGGGGAGCTGTTTTTT,CASRRRAPDTGELFF
few,NA,TRBV7-3,TRBJ2-6,TGTGCCAGCAGCTTAGGGAACAGGCATGTCTCTGGGGCCAACGTCCTGACTTTC,CASSLGNRHVSGANVLTF
once,NA,TRBV11-2,TRBJ2-5,TGTGCCAGCAGCGGAGGGATCCAAGAGACCCAGTACTTC,CASSGGIQETQYF
NA,TRBD1,TRBV7-9,TRBJ1-4,TGTGCCACAGGCCGACAGGGGGCTAATGAAAAACTGTTTTTT,CATGRQGANEKLFF
NA,NA,TRBV15,TRBJ1-2,TGTGCCACCAGCAGAGATACGAGACAGCTGTTCCCCTTGAATGGCTACACCTTC,CATSRDTRQLFPLNGYTF
NA,TRBD1,TRBV29-1,TRBJ1-1,TGCAGCGTTGTGTCGCAGGGGGCCTACACTGAAGCTTTCTTT,CSVVSQGAYTEAFF
NA,TRBD1,TRBV5-1,TRBJ2-5,TGCGCCAGCAGCTCGCCAGGGGGCCCCAGGGACCAAGAGACCCAGTACTTC,CASSSPGGPRDQETQYF
NA,NA,TRBV2,TRBJ2-1,TGTGCCAGCAGTGAAGAGTGGCTAGTACGCGGTGAGCAGTTCTTC,CASSEEWLVRGEQFF
NA,TRBD1,TRBV19,TRBJ1-2,TGTGCCAGTAGTCCCAACAGGGGAGATGCCTATGGCTACACCTTC,CASSPNRGDAYGYTF
NA,TRBD2,TRBV11-3,TRBJ2-2,TGTGCCAGCAGCTTAGAGGGACTAGCGAACACCGGGGAGCTGTTTTTT,CASSLEGLANTGELFF
NA,NA,TRBV3-1/TRBV3-2,TRBJ2-3,TGTGCCAGCAGCCAACTACCCAGCACAGATACGCAGTATTTT,CASSQLPSTDTQYF
NA,NA,TRBV21-1,TRBJ1-1,TGTGCCAGCAGCCCTTGGACAGGACTGAACACTGAAGCTTTCTTT,CASSPWTGLNTEAFF
NA,NA,TRBV25-1,TRBJ2-1,TGTGCCAGCAGTGAAGGTGGAGCCACCAATGAGCAGTTCTTC,CASSEGGATNEQFF
NA,TRBD2,TRBV9,TRBJ2-5,TGTGCCAGCAGCTCTCGACTAGCGGCCCAGCGGGAGACCCAGTACTTC,CASSSRLAAQRETQYF
NA,NA,TRBV9,TRBJ2-1,TGTGCCAGCAGCCTGCGCGACTTCGGAAGTTACGATGAGCAGTTCTTC,CASSLRDFGSYDEQFF
once,NA,TRBV7-9,TRBJ1-2,TGTGCCAGCAGCCTGGACAGCCCTATAGCTAACTATGGCTACACCTTC,CASSLDSPIANYGYTF
NA,NA,TRBV7-9,TRBJ1-1,TGTGCCAGCAGCCAGCCCGGGGGTGGACCTGAAGCTTTCTTT,CASSQPGGGPEAFF
NA,NA,TRBV3-1/TRBV3-2,TRBJ2-1,TGTGCCAGCAGCCAAGAGGGGGCTCTCAATGAGCAGTTCTTC,CASSQEGALNEQFF
NA,TRBD1,TRBV28,TRBJ1-3,TGTGCCAGCAGTTTTTCAAAGGGACAGGGGAGTGTCGACACCATATATTTT,CASSFSKGQGSVDTIYF
NA,NA,TRBV29-1,TRBJ1-5,TGCAGCGCCCGAACAGGGAGCAATCAGCCCCAGCATTTT,CSARTGSNQPQHF
NA,NA,TRBV12-3/TRBV12-4,TRBJ2-5,TGTGCCAGCAGTTTAGGTTCAGTGGAGACCCAGTACTTC,CASSLGSVETQYF
NA,NA,TRBV30,TRBJ1-2,TGTGCCTGGAGTCGAGGGGGGGACGACTATGGCTACACCTTC,CAWSRGGDDYGYTF
NA,NA,TRBV6-4,TRBJ1-4,TGTGCCAGCAGAGACTCGGGGGCGGCTAATGAAAAACTGTTTTTT,CASRDSGAANEKLFF
once,NA,TRBV30,TRBJ1-6,TGTGCCTGGAGTAGGGGGTCGAATTCACCCCTCCACTTT,CAWSRGSNSPLHF
NA,NA,TRBV6-5,TRBJ1-1,TGTGCCAGCAGGGGCGACAGCAAGGCTATTGAAGCTTTCTTT,CASRGDSKAIEAFF
NA,NA,TRBV6-7,TRBJ2-5,TGTGCCAGCAGTTACTTCCGGGACATCGTCAAAGAGACCCAGTACTTC,CASSYFRDIVKETQYF
NA,TRBD1,TRBV5-5,TRBJ1-6,TGTGCCAGCAGCCTCGGGACAGATGCTAATTCACCCCTCCACTTT,CASSLGTDANSPLHF
NA,NA,TRBV3-1/TRBV3-2,TRBJ1-1,TGTGCCAGCAGGAGAGGGTCGAACACTGAAGCTTTCTTT,CASRRGSNTEAFF
NA,TRBD2,TRBV29-1,TRBJ2-3,TGCAGCGTTGAGGGGGGCCGCGGGACTAGCGGGAACACAGATACGCAGTATTTT,CSVEGGRGTSGNTDTQYF
NA,NA,TRBV6-5,TRBJ1-3,TGTGCCAGCAACCAGGGTTCTGGAAACACCATATATTTT,CASNQGSGNTIYF
NA,TRBD2,TRBV7-3,TRBJ2-3,TGTGCCAGCAGGGCGACTAGCTTGGTCACAGATACGCAGTATTTT,CASRATSLVTDTQYF
NA,NA,TRBV7-2,TRBJ1-1,TGTGCCAGCACCGCGCGGGGGGCGCCCTCTTCTAACACTGAAGCTTTCTTT,CASTARGAPSSNTEAFF
NA,NA,TRBV2,TRBJ1-4,TGTGCCAGCAGTGAATCCCGGGATGAAAAACTGTTTTTT,CASSESRDEKLFF
few,NA,TRBV19,TRBJ1-6,TGTGCCAGTAGTATGGTTGAGGGATCTTCACCCCTCCACTTT,CASSMVEGSSPLHF
NA,NA,TRBV7-2,TRBJ1-6,TGTGCCAGCAGCTTAGAGAGAGCTTCACCCCTCCACTTT,CASSLERASPLHF
once,NA,TRBV9,TRBJ1-3,TGTGCCAGCAGCGTTGCCGCAGGCCCCTCTGGAAACACCATATATTTT,CASSVAAGPSGNTIYF
NA,NA,TRBV18,TRBJ1-1,TGTGCCAGCTCACCCCAGGGGAACACTGAAGCTTTCTTT,CASSPQGNTEAFF
NA,TRBD2,TRBV10-2,TRBJ2-1,TGCGCCAGCAGTGAGCGACTAGCGGGAGGGCCCGGTGAGCAGTTCTTC,CASSERLAGGPGEQFF
NA,NA,TRBV5-4,TRBJ1-6,TGTGCCACCCCGGGCGGGGCCGTCGCACCCCTCCACTTT,CATPGGAVAPLHF
NA,NA,TRBV19,TRBJ2-1,TGTGCCAGTAGTATAGAGACGACCGGGACTCTATACAATGAGCAGTTCTTC,CASSIETTGTLYNEQFF
NA,NA,TRBV7-2,TRBJ1-1,TGTGCCAGCAGCTGGGCGGGATTCGCGGGCACTGAAGCTTTCTTT,CASSWAGFAGTEAFF
few,NA,TRBV7-2,TRBJ2-2,TGTGCCAGCAGCTTACGACATAAAAGGGAGGGGGAGCTGTTTTTT,CASSLRHKREGELFF
NA,NA,TRBV3-1/TRBV3-2,TRBJ1-1,TGTGCCAGCAGCCCGATGATGACAGGATTTGGGCAAGCTTTCTTT,CASSPMMTGFGQAFF
NA,NA,TRBV28,TRBJ1-6,TGTGCCAGCAGTTCCCACAGGGTGGGCGGTAATTCACCCCTCCACTTT,CASSSHRVGGNSPLHF
once,NA,TRBV19,TRBJ2-6,TGTGCCAGTAGTATACAGTCGGGAGCTGGGGCCAACGTCCTGACTTTC,CASSIQSGAGANVLTF
NA,TRBD2,TRBV11-2,TRBJ2-5,TGTGCCAGCAGCCGGGGGGACCCCGGCGGGACCCAGTACTTC,CASSRGDPGGTQYF
NA,NA,TRBV2,TRBJ2-3,TGTGCCAGCAGTGGAGGGGGGGTAGATACGCAGTATTTT,CASSGGGVDTQYF
NA,TRBD2,TRBV7-2,TRBJ2-5,TGTGCCAGCAGCTGGACTAGCGGGAGCCCAGAGACCCAGTACTTC,CASSWTSGSPETQYF
NA,NA,TRBV4-1,TRBJ1-2,TGCGCCAGCAGCCAAGATCAGGACTACTATGGCTACACCTTC,CASSQDQDYYGYTF
NA,NA,TRBV7-2,TRBJ2-3,TGTGCCAGCAGCTTAACCCAGGCCGATACGCAGTATTTT,CASSLTQADTQYF